The 5 T cell receptor beta chains in this list originate from one sample, sequenced in a study of STAT5B mutations in CD4+ large granular lymphocyte leukemia. Libraries were prepared by immunoSEQ multiplex PCR; TCRdb keeps only in-frame clonotypes and omits some of them. The top ten hold over 6% of the sample, which has over 30,000 clones, just over 75% seen once. Sequenced sample: CD4+ T cells from blood buffy coats. The origin of the receptors is a human donor in good health.

CDR3 DNA: TGTGCCAGCAGCTTAAAGTGGGGGCTTGGTGAGCAGTTCTTC. Residues: CASSLKWGLGEQFF. The rearrangement links TRBV7-2 to TRBJ2-1; D possibly corresponds to TRBD1 (6 bases). There are 14 residues in the CDR3. With 2 bases removed from V and 9 bases from J, the gap between germline ends came to 14 bases. CDR1 and CDR2 from the germline V gene are SGHTA and FQGNSA. The whole variable domain, remainder taken from reference TRBV7-2 and TRBJ2-1, is GAGVSQSPSNKVTEKGKDVELRCDPISGHTALYWYRQSLGQGLEFLIYFQGNSAPDKSGLPSDRFSAERTGGSVSTLTIQRTQQEDSAVYLCASSLKWGLGEQFFGPGTRLTVL.

The chain employs TRBV5-8 and TRBJ2-5, with D maybe TRBD2 (6 bases). Trimming cost V 1 base and J 3 bases, with 13 bases left between them. The CDR3 extends over 15 amino acids. CDR1 and CDR2 from the germline V gene are SGHTS and YDEGEE. The CDR3 nucleotides read TGTGCCAGCAGCTTGCGTCGACTAGGGGAAGAGACCCAGTACTTC. It specifies CASSLRRLGEETQYF. The variable domain in full, with the rest retrieved from reference TRBV5-8 and TRBJ2-5, is EAGVTQSPTHLIKTRGQQATLRCSPISGHTSVYWYQQALGLGLQFLLWYDEGEERNRGNFPPRFSGRQFPNYSSELNVNALELEDSALYLCASSLRRLGEETQYFGPGTRLLVL.

The CDR3 coding sequence is TGTGCCAGCAGCTCCGACAGGGGACTCTCCGAGCAGTACTTC. The encoded protein is CASSSDRGLSEQYF. The rearrangement joins TRBV7-9 to TRBJ2-7; TRBD1 matches 8 bases. The V gene's germline CDR1 is SEHNR and CDR2 FQNEAQ (reference sequence). The length of the CDR3 is 14 residues. Unmatched junction bases numbered 8, after V lost 4 bases and J lost 6 bases.

This clone came up a few times. The chain recombines TRBV4-1 with TRBJ1-5, with D perhaps TRBD1 (5 bases). Germline CDR1 reads MGHRA; CDR2 reads YSYEKL. The V gene lost 4 bases and the J gene lost 1 base, with 11 bases spanning the gap. This CDR3 contains 15 residues. CDR3 residues: CASSPLRDSNQPQHF. The CDR3 DNA sequence: TGCGCCAGCAGCCCCCTCCGGGACAGCAATCAGCCCCAGCATTTT.

DNA of the CDR3: TGTGCCAGCAGCTTGAACGACAGGAGGAACACTGAAGCTTTCTTT. It codes for CASSLNDRRNTEAFF. This chain links TRBV5-6 with TRBJ1-1; D possibly corresponds to TRBD1 (6 bases). This CDR3 spans 15 amino acids. CDR1 and CDR2 from the germline V gene are SGHDT and YYEEEE. V lost 1 base to trimming and J lost 1 base, with 11 bases between them.